The rows below give T cell receptor beta chains drawn from one sample of a study of OX40 agonist ivuxolimab in advanced cancers. The table came from immunoSEQ multiplex PCR; TCRdb's copy has only in-frame clones and leaves some out. The sample contains about 79,000 clones, approximately 85% of which appear only once. The sequenced sample was CD4+ or CD8+ T cells sorted from blood, obtained in a trial of the OX40 agonist ivuxolimab. These receptors were obtained from an adult with an advanced solid tumor such as melanoma, head and neck, liver or kidney cancer. Both conserved end residues are part of each CDR3. D genes are given only for firm matches. Not all rows give a size; the values are once, few, many and, for expanded clones, a class.

abundance	v_gene	j_gene	d_gene	CDR3aa	CDR3nt
-	TRBV19	TRBJ2-2	TRBD1	CASSIRTGGELFF	TGTGCCAGTAGTATACGGACAGGGGGGGAGCTGTTTTTT
-	TRBV5-6	TRBJ2-3	-	CASSLTRTTDTQYF	TGTGCCAGCAGCTTGACTAGAACCACAGATACGCAGTATTTT
-	TRBV2	TRBJ2-3	-	CASNGVYTDTQYF	TGTGCCAGCAATGGAGTCTACACAGATACGCAGTATTTT
-	TRBV2	TRBJ2-7	-	CASSGDLLYEQYF	TGTGCCAGCAGTGGAGATCTTCTCTACGAGCAGTACTTC
-	TRBV6-4	TRBJ2-5	-	CATSPESGETQYF	TGTGCCACCTCTCCGGAGAGCGGAGAGACCCAGTACTTC
-	TRBV9	TRBJ2-7	-	CASSGDSESYEQYF	TGTGCCAGCAGCGGCGATAGCGAGTCCTACGAGCAGTACTTC
-	TRBV5-5	TRBJ2-7	-	CASSFRDGSYEQYF	TGTGCCAGCAGCTTCCGGGACGGCTCCTACGAGCAGTACTTC
-	TRBV2	TRBJ2-2	TRBD2	CALSGASGRGGELFF	TGTGCTCTCAGTGGGGCTAGCGGGAGAGGCGGGGAGCTGTTTTTT
-	TRBV2	TRBJ1-5	TRBD1	CASTKDRGMNQPQHF	TGTGCCAGCACCAAGGACAGGGGGATGAATCAGCCCCAGCATTTT
-	TRBV5-4	TRBJ2-7	TRBD1	CASSQNRGGHEQYF	TGTGCCAGCAGCCAAAACAGGGGCGGACACGAGCAGTACTTC
-	TRBV6-6	TRBJ2-7	TRBD2	CASSSGTAVEQYF	TGTGCCAGCAGTAGCGGGACTGCGGTCGAGCAGTACTTC
-	TRBV10-1	TRBJ2-1	-	CASSPEEVEDEQFF	TGCGCCAGCAGCCCGGAAGAGGTCGAGGATGAGCAGTTCTTC
-	TRBV30	TRBJ1-6	TRBD1	CAWRGQGRSSPLHF	TGTGCCTGGAGAGGACAGGGCAGGTCTTCACCCCTCCACTTT
-	TRBV5-6	TRBJ2-3	-	CASSLLRGGGTDTQYF	TGTGCCAGCAGCTTGTTACGCGGGGGCGGCACAGATACGCAGTATTTT
once	TRBV14	TRBJ2-7	-	CASSPLDSEEQYF	TGTGCCAGCAGCCCACTGGACTCCGAGGAGCAGTACTTC
-	TRBV30	TRBJ1-3	-	CAWIGGSGNTIYF	TGTGCCTGGATTGGAGGCAGTGGAAACACCATATATTTT
-	TRBV11-2	TRBJ2-7	-	CASSLFGARYEQYF	TGTGCCAGCAGCTTATTTGGGGCGAGGTACGAGCAGTACTTC
-	TRBV9	TRBJ2-1	-	CASSLNHNEQFF	TGTGCCAGCAGCCTTAATCACAATGAGCAGTTCTTC
-	TRBV12-5	TRBJ2-2	-	CASGLWGVPGELFF	TGTGCTAGTGGTTTGTGGGGGGTTCCCGGGGAGCTGTTTTTT
once	TRBV9	TRBJ2-1	-	CASSVTSYNEQFF	TGTGCCAGCAGCGTTACTAGCTACAATGAGCAGTTCTTC
-	TRBV5-1	TRBJ2-3	-	CASSLAEVSTDTQYF	TGCGCCAGCAGCTTGGCCGAGGTTAGCACAGATACGCAGTATTTT
-	TRBV6-5	TRBJ2-1	-	CASIDSNEQFF	TGTGCCAGCATAGATAGCAATGAGCAGTTCTTC
-	TRBV6-5	TRBJ2-7	TRBD1	CASSYDRVGSEQYF	TGTGCCAGCAGTTACGACAGGGTAGGATCCGAGCAGTACTTC
-	TRBV5-1	TRBJ2-1	TRBD2	CASSPPTAAGRTGKQFF	TGCGCCAGCAGCCCCCCAACGGCAGCGGGGCGCACGGGGAAGCAGTTCTTC
-	TRBV15	TRBJ2-5	-	CATSRANDRKETQYF	TGTGCCACCAGCAGAGCAAACGACAGAAAAGAGACCCAGTACTTC
-	TRBV28	TRBJ2-7	TRBD1	CASSLGGDRVGYEQYF	TGTGCCAGCAGTTTAGGGGGCGACAGGGTTGGGTACGAGCAGTACTTC
once	TRBV7-9	TRBJ2-7	-	CASSEQGKGYEQYF	TGTGCCAGCAGCGAACAGGGTAAGGGCTACGAGCAGTACTTC
-	TRBV5-4	TRBJ2-7	-	CASSLGGLSTYEQYF	TGTGCCAGCAGCTTGGGTGGTCTAAGCACCTACGAGCAGTACTTC
-	TRBV7-7	TRBJ2-7	-	CASRYRLHKQYF	TGTGCTAGCAGGTACAGGTTACACAAACAGTACTTC
-	TRBV28	TRBJ2-7	TRBD2	CASSEREGSYEQYF	TGTGCCAGCAGTGAGCGGGAGGGTTCCTACGAGCAGTACTTC
-	TRBV28	TRBJ2-7	TRBD2	CASTPGAGASYEQYF	TGTGCCAGCACCCCCGGGGCGGGAGCCTCCTACGAGCAGTACTTC
-	TRBV7-3	TRBJ2-2	-	CASSLMGHTGELFF	TGTGCCAGCAGCTTAATGGGGCACACCGGGGAGCTGTTTTTT
-	TRBV28	TRBJ2-7	-	CASSLSQTYEQYF	TGTGCCAGCAGTTTATCACAGACCTACGAGCAGTACTTC
-	TRBV6-4	TRBJ2-2	TRBD1	CASRRSDRDTGELFF	TGTGCCAGCAGAAGATCGGACAGGGACACCGGGGAGCTGTTTTTT
once	TRBV5-4	TRBJ2-7	-	CASSLEKYEQYF	TGTGCCAGCAGCTTGGAAAAGTACGAGCAGTACTTC
-	TRBV27	TRBJ1-5	TRBD1	CASRISTGTNQPQHF	TGTGCCAGCAGGATATCGACAGGGACCAATCAGCCCCAGCATTTT
once	TRBV7-9	TRBJ2-5	-	CASSGSQATETQYF	TGTGCCAGCAGCGGATCCCAAGCGACGGAGACCCAGTACTTC
-	TRBV7-6	TRBJ2-1	-	CASSFGLNEQFF	TGTGCCAGCAGCTTCGGTCTTAATGAGCAGTTCTTC
-	TRBV15	TRBJ1-3	-	CATSSAGNTIYF	TGTGCCACCAGTTCTGCTGGAAACACCATATATTTT
-	TRBV7-9	TRBJ2-2	-	CASSRGQNTGELFF	TGTGCCAGCAGCCGGGGACAGAACACCGGGGAGCTGTTTTTT
once	TRBV4-1	TRBJ2-3	-	CASSQRRGTQYF	TGCGCCAGCAGCCAGCGCCGAGGTACGCAGTATTTT
-	TRBV11-3	TRBJ1-1	-	CASSSRPSNTEAFF	TGTGCCAGCAGCTCTCGACCTTCGAACACTGAAGCTTTCTTT
-	TRBV6-1	TRBJ1-6	TRBD1	CASIRQGWNSPLHF	TGTGCCAGCATAAGACAGGGGTGGAATTCACCCCTCCACTTT
-	TRBV19	TRBJ2-1	TRBD2	CASSISGLDNEQFF	TGTGCCAGTAGTATATCAGGACTAGACAATGAGCAGTTCTTC
-	TRBV5-4	TRBJ2-6	-	CASSLGGVGANVLTF	TGTGCCAGCAGCTTAGGGGGGGTCGGGGCCAACGTCCTGACTTTC
-	TRBV5-1	TRBJ2-5	-	CASRATLDGPETQYF	TGCGCCAGCAGGGCGACCCTGGATGGTCCGGAGACCCAGTACTTC
-	TRBV2	TRBJ2-7	-	CASSQAHSTYEQYF	TGTGCCAGCAGTCAGGCGCATTCAACCTACGAGCAGTACTTC
-	TRBV6-1	TRBJ1-3	-	CASSVFLVGSGNTIYF	TGTGCCAGCAGTGTCTTCCTTGTAGGCTCTGGAAACACCATATATTTT
-	TRBV30	TRBJ1-2	-	CAWSVRKGLGHGYTF	TGCGCCTGGAGTGTACGTAAGGGTTTGGGGCATGGCTACACCTTC
-	TRBV29-1	TRBJ1-4	-	CSVEDRAGREKLFF	TGCAGCGTTGAAGATCGGGCAGGACGCGAAAAACTGTTTTTT
-	TRBV6-1	TRBJ2-7	-	CASSEGFPGPTF	TGTGCCAGCAGTGAAGGATTCCCGGGACCTACTTTC
-	TRBV10-3	TRBJ2-7	-	CAISDDQYEQYF	TGTGCCATCAGTGACGACCAGTACGAGCAGTACTTC
-	TRBV6-1	TRBJ2-1	-	CASRENNEQFF	TGTGCCAGCAGAGAAAACAATGAGCAGTTCTTC
once	TRBV15	TRBJ1-5	-	CATSRDRHSNQPQHF	TGTGCCACCAGCAGAGATAGGCATAGCAATCAGCCCCAGCATTTT
-	TRBV28	TRBJ2-3	-	CASSLEADTQYF	TGTGCCAGCAGTTTAGAGGCAGATACGCAGTATTTT
-	TRBV27	TRBJ1-3	-	CASRGAGSGNTIYF	TGTGCCAGCAGGGGGGCCGGCTCTGGAAACACCATATATTTT
-	TRBV6-1	TRBJ2-3	-	CASSETHSDTQYF	TGTGCCAGCAGTGAAACACACTCAGATACGCAGTATTTT
-	TRBV19	TRBJ1-4	-	CASSPNTATNEKLFF	TGTGCCAGTAGTCCCAACACTGCAACTAATGAAAAACTGTTTTTT
once	TRBV7-9	TRBJ2-3	TRBD2	CASSPSGSVDTQYF	TGTGCCAGCAGCCCGAGCGGGAGTGTAGATACGCAGTATTTT
-	TRBV5-1	TRBJ2-5	-	CASSLWNGETQYF	TGCGCCAGCAGCTTATGGAACGGGGAGACCCAGTACTTC